Given below is one TCR beta chain in context. There are 17 residues in the CDR3. Deletions cut 1 base from V and 2 bases from J, with 12 bases between. Germline CDR1 LGHNA, CDR2 YNFKEQ. This specimen comes from a study of blood T cell repertoires in COVID-19. TCRdb's copy holds only in-frame clones and misses some; the assay was immunoSEQ multiplex PCR. The table records around 330,000 clones, about 87% of them present only once. The receptor was isolated from a woman in her thirties with COVID-19, enrolled during active disease. The J gene is TRBJ1-6, the V gene TRBV4-2; weak D call: TRBD1 (5 bases). Sequencing input: peripheral blood. The CDR3 is CASSQATANPYNSPLHF. The CDR3 coding sequence is TGTGCCAGCAGCCAAGCGACAGCGAATCCCTATAATTCACCCCTCCACTTT.